This T cell receptor (beta chain) was identified during a study of shared clonotypes between healthy human individuals. Trimming stripped 6 bases from V and 2 bases from J, with 13 bases between. Germline V gene data show CDR1 as SGHAT and CDR2 as FQNNGV. The CDR3 length is 15 residues. Assay: immunoSEQ multiplex PCR; the TCRdb copy retains only in-frame clones and omits some. The sample shows over a million clones, around 97% of them seen only once. With regard to this clone: Other DNA variants within this sample encode the same CDR3.

The sequencing sample was made of naive CD4+ T cells sorted from blood. Subset reported: CD45RA+ positively selected. This chain uses TRBV11-2 with TRBJ2-2, with D possibly TRBD2 on 5 matching bases. The sequence came from a man between 25 and 39 years old in good health. The CDR3 loop is CASSRGLLNTGELFF. The CDR3 DNA reads as TGTGCCAGCAGTCGTGGACTCCTAAACACCGGGGAGCTGTTTTTT.